Sequencing of this TCR beta chain was carried out in a study of early T cells in non-severe SARS-CoV-2 infection. Study conclusions and caveats: VDJdb-based annotation leaned toward anti-spike CD8 responses and missed private and CD4 specificities.

cDNA molecules, individually, were tagged with unique molecular identifiers. TCRdb itself ran the 5' RACE reads through MiXCR, one entry per CDR3 protein. The sample has tens of thousands of distinct CDR3 sequences; 9.5% to 15% are singletons. Germline lookup yields CDR1 SGHRS and CDR2 YFSETQ. This CDR3 is 16 amino acids long. The ends were cut back, 4 bases at V and 5 bases at J, with 20 bases in the middle. Only a few counts were recorded for this clonotype. Antigen: not known. The chain joins TRBV5-1 to TRBJ2-3, with D unresolved. What was sequenced was whole blood. The receptor's source is an adult who was a healthcare worker with PCR-confirmed SARS-CoV-2 infection or an uninfected control (not recorded which). The CDR3 region is CASSQDRAPWRDTQYF. The CDR3 DNA follows: TGCGCCAGCAGCCAGGACCGGGCCCCGTGGAGAGATACGCAGTATTTT.